This T cell receptor beta chain derives from a study of PD-1 blockade in classical Hodgkin lymphoma. Brentuximab vedotin exposure varied, and every patient relapsed after autologous stem cell transplantation. From germline, CDR1 is MDHEN and CDR2 SYDVKM. CDR3 length equals 12 residues. Trimming left V 3 bases short and J 3 bases short, with 6 bases between. Produced via immunoSEQ multiplex PCR; TCRdb's table is partial and in-frame only. This sample has about 86,000 clones; 89% occur once, and the top ten carry less than 25%. As to this clone: Its antigen is not known.

Study-level findings and limits: Exclusion removed patients who began nivolumab under 1 year after ASCT.

The chain recombines TRBV28 with TRBJ2-7; D not resolved. This receptor was taken from a human donor with classical Hodgkin lymphoma. The sequencing used peripheral blood mononuclear cells (PBMCs), collected at baseline. CDR3: CASSFRGYEQYF. The CDR3 DNA reads TGTGCCAGCAGTTTCCGCGGCTACGAGCAGTACTTC.